The 30 T cell receptor beta chains presented below share a single source sample, sequenced in a study of CD8+ T cells in alopecia areata. The sample's treatment: oral pan-JAK inhibitor, 5-10 mg twice daily. Sequencing templates came from extracted RNA that was reverse transcribed into cDNA. The protocol was immunoSEQ multiplex PCR, while the TCRdb copy is restricted to in-frame clones and leaves out a portion. Among approximately 200,000 clones listed, 45% to 75% were seen once. The sample in question was CD4+ T cells sorted from blood, obtained at week 4, from a patient treated with tofacitinib. All receptors come from a human donor with alopecia areata.

This clone has only one observation. The V and J genes are TRBV30 and TRBJ2-3; D is ambiguous. Germline V gives CDR1 GTSNPN, CDR2 SVGIG (reference sequence). The CDR3 spans 13 residues. The V end was cut by 3 bases, the J end by 3 bases, with 10 bases between. CDR3 nucleotide sequence: TGTGCCTGGAGAATCCCCCTGACAGATACGCAGTATTTT. Translating it yields CAWRIPLTDTQYF.

The chain uses TRBV30 and TRBJ2-3, with TRBD2 identical over 8 bases. The germline gives CDR1 GTSNPN, CDR2 SVGIG (reference sequence). The V gene end was trimmed by 2 bases and the J gene end by 4 bases; junction bases not matched to a gene: 8. This CDR3 contains 15 residues. The CDR3 is CAWSPVGLAADTQYF. The CDR3 nucleotides are TGTGCCTGGAGTCCGGTCGGACTAGCCGCAGATACGCAGTATTTT.

The chain employs TRBV5-4 and TRBJ2-3; D is possibly TRBD1 or TRBD2 (5 bases each). Germline V gene lookup returns CDR1 SGHNT and CDR2 YYREEE (reference sequence). The CDR3 is 13 residues long. V lost 5 bases, J lost 4 bases, and 11 bases lay in between. In nucleotides, the CDR3 is TGTGCCAGCAGGGGAGTGGGGGCAGATACGCAGTATTTT. Translation gives CASRGVGADTQYF.

This clone showed up just once. This chain joins TRBV5-1 and TRBJ2-2; D possibly corresponds to TRBD2 (5 bases). Per germline, CDR1 SGHRS and CDR2 YFSETQ. Trimming cost V 5 bases and J 3 bases, with 11 bases left between them. The CDR3 has 14 amino acids. The CDR3 loop is CASREQRDTGELFF. As DNA, the CDR3 is TGCGCCAGCAGAGAACAGAGGGACACCGGGGAGCTGTTTTTT.

The table lists this clone with a few counts. This rearrangement joins TRBV5-1 to TRBJ2-1; D is undetermined. Germline V gives CDR1 SGHRS, CDR2 YFSETQ. CDR3 size: 12 residues. V was shortened by 4 bases and J by 8 bases, with 10 bases between the two germline ends. The CDR3 DNA reads as TGCGCCAGCAGCCAAGAATCGTATGAGCAGTTCTTC. This codes for CASSQESYEQFF.

This rearrangement joins TRBV7-2 to TRBJ2-1; 12 positions match TRBD2. Germline V gives CDR1 SGHTA, CDR2 FQGNSA. This CDR3 spans 17 amino acids. Trimming took 5 bases from V and 9 from J; bases not matched to a gene: 14. CDR3 nucleotides: TGTGCCAGCAGCCGGCACCATCTAGCGGGGGGGCCAAGTGAGCAGTTCTTC. The encoded protein is CASSRHHLAGGPSEQFF.

This chain joins TRBV29-1 and TRBJ2-3, with D perhaps TRBD1 or TRBD2 (6 bases each). The germline CDR1 and CDR2 sequences are SQVTM and ANQGSEA. The CDR3 runs to 13 residues. The CDR3 reads CGSPGRGADTQYF. In DNA, the CDR3 is TGCGGATCCCCGGGAAGGGGGGCGGATACGCAGTATTTT.

This rearrangement joins TRBV29-1 to TRBJ2-7; TRBD2 matches at 13 bases. The V gene's germline CDR1 is SQVTM and CDR2 ANQGSEA. The CDR3 runs 14 residues. J lost 3 bases, V lost 4 bases, and 3 bases had no gene match. The CDR3 DNA reads as TGCAGCGTTGGGGGGACTAGCGGGGTCTACGAGCAGTACTTC. It specifies CSVGGTSGVYEQYF.

The chain combines TRBV2 with TRBJ1-2, with D possibly TRBD1 on 5 matching bases. The CDR3 loop spans 11 amino acids. The germline V and J ends were trimmed by 8 bases and 6 bases, with 10 bases remaining between them. CDR1 SNHLY and CDR2 FYNNEI come from the germline V gene. CDR3 sequence reads: CASCGTDGYTF. DNA of the CDR3: TGTGCCAGCTGCGGGACGGATGGCTACACCTTC.

This chain links TRBV30 with TRBJ1-2; no clear D gene. The CDR3 covers 16 residues. The V end was cut by 0 bases, the J end by 0 bases, with 14 bases between. Germline V gene sequence: CDR1 GTSNPN, CDR2 SVGIG (reference sequence). The CDR3 DNA reads TGTGCCTGGAGTGTACCGTGGCAGAGAACTAACTATGGCTACACCTTC. Amino acids: CAWSVPWQRTNYGYTF.

The chain recombines TRBV30 with TRBJ2-7; a weak D match, TRBD2 (6 bases). V gave up 0 bases and J gave up 7 bases, with 10 bases separating them. This CDR3 has 12 amino acids. Germline V lookup: CDR1 GTSNPN, CDR2 SVGIG (reference sequence). CDR3 bases: TGTGCCTGGAGTGTACTACGGGGGGAGCAGTACTTC. Its translation: CAWSVLRGEQYF.

The chain uses TRBV9 and TRBJ1-2; D gene uncertain. The CDR3 runs 14 residues. CDR1 is SGDLS, CDR2 YYNGEE, per germline. V was trimmed by 0 bases and J by 8 bases, leaving 14 bases between them. Here the CDR3 DNA reads TGTGCCAGCAGCGTAGGGGGAGGATTTGAGGGCTACACCTTC. Translated, it gives CASSVGGGFEGYTF.

V usage is TRBV5-1 and J usage is TRBJ2-1, with D tentatively TRBD2 (5 bases). V was trimmed by 4 bases and J by 2 bases, leaving 7 bases between them. Germline-derived CDR1 and CDR2 are SGHRS and YFSETQ. CDR3 length: 13 amino acids. In DNA, the CDR3 is TGCGCCAGCAGCCTGACTACCTACAATGAGCAGTTCTTC. Translating gives CASSLTTYNEQFF.

The rearrangement uses TRBV2 and TRBJ2-7; D possibly corresponds to TRBD1 (5 bases). Trimming left V 6 bases short and J 5 bases short, with 11 bases between. The germline V gene encodes CDR1 SNHLY and CDR2 FYNNEI. CDR3 length equals 12 residues. CDR3 bases: TGTGCCAGCAGGTGGGGCGTAGACGAGCAGTACTTC. This sequence encodes CASRWGVDEQYF.

The gene calls are TRBV7-9 and TRBJ2-7, with TRBD1 matching over 9 bases. Germline assignment: CDR1 SEHNR and CDR2 FQNEAQ (reference sequence). V dropped 4 bases and J dropped 0; count of bases not matched to a gene: 7. This CDR3 is 16 amino acids long. DNA for the CDR3: TGTGCCAGCAGCTCCTTCGGGACAGGGAGCTCCTACGAGCAGTACTTC. Its translation: CASSSFGTGSSYEQYF.

This chain connects TRBV6-6 to TRBJ1-5; D is unclear. CDR1 is MNHNY and CDR2 is SVGAGI in the germline V gene (reference sequence). Between the trimmed V and J ends, which lost 5 bases and 0 bases, there was a span of 14 bases. This CDR3 comprises 16 residues. CDR3 DNA: TGTGCCAGCAGTCCGGAAACCGGGGTTAGCAATCAGCCCCAGCATTTT. This gives the protein CASSPETGVSNQPQHF.

J is TRBJ2-2 and V is TRBV5-1; possible D gene TRBD1, 5 bases. Germline CDR1 SGHRS, CDR2 YFSETQ. This CDR3 has 14 amino acids. V was trimmed by 5 bases and J by 3 bases, leaving 11 bases between them. CDR3 residues: CASSAGIDTGELFF. CDR3 DNA: TGCGCCAGCAGTGCAGGGATCGACACCGGGGAGCTGTTTTTT.

The table lists this clone with a count of one. The rearrangement joins TRBV30 to TRBJ2-3; 8 positions match TRBD2. Germline V gene lookup returns CDR1 GTSNPN and CDR2 SVGIG (reference sequence). The CDR3 length is 15 residues. The V and J ends lost 1 base and 2 bases, in that order; junction bases with no gene match: 5. Here the CDR3 DNA reads TGTGCCTGGAGTGGGCGCGGGGGGAACACAGATACGCAGTATTTT. Translated: CAWSGRGGNTDTQYF.

CDR3 sequence reads: CASSFDSYNEQFF. The CDR3, as DNA: TGCGCCAGCAGCTTCGACAGCTACAATGAGCAGTTCTTC. The chain recombines TRBV5-1 with TRBJ2-1, with D possibly TRBD1 on 5 matching bases. CDR3 length: 13 amino acids. Germline CDR1 is SGHRS and CDR2 is YFSETQ. Trimming pared 2 bases from V and 3 bases from J, leaving 6 bases between. The variable domain in full, completed from reference TRBV5-1 and TRBJ2-1, reads KAGVTQTPRYLIKTRGQQVTLSCSPISGHRSVSWYQQTPGQGLQFLFEYFSETQRNKGNFPGRFSGRQFSNSRSEMNVSTLELGDSALYLCASSFDSYNEQFFGPGTRLTVL.

The chain recombines TRBV10-3 with TRBJ1-2; tentatively, D is TRBD1 (6 bases). The V gene's germline CDR1 is ENHRY and CDR2 SYGVKD. Trimming took off 6 bases at V and 2 bases at J, with 10 bases between the two ends. The CDR3 runs to 13 residues. In DNA, the CDR3 is TGTGCCATCAGCAACAGGGAGAACTATGGCTACACCTTC. Protein product: CAISNRENYGYTF.

The chain is built from TRBV30 and TRBJ2-7; possibly TRBD2 for D (6 bases). Trimming stripped 4 bases from V and 1 base from J, with 8 bases between. CDR3 length: 12 residues. In germline, CDR1 is GTSNPN, CDR2 SVGIG (reference sequence). This chain's CDR3 is CAWNAGSYEQYF. CDR3 sequence (DNA): TGTGCCTGGAACGCGGGATCCTACGAGCAGTACTTC.

The rearrangement uses TRBV7-6 and TRBJ2-3; weak D call: TRBD2 (7 bases). V was pared by 7 bases and J by 6 bases, with 26 bases between. The germline CDR1 and CDR2 sequences are SGHVS and FNYEAQ. There are 17 residues in the CDR3. CDR3: CASTLIPIGGPGDTQYF. CDR3 nucleotide sequence: TGTGCCAGCACCCTCATCCCGATCGGGGGGCCAGGGGATACGCAGTATTTT.

The chain has TRBV5-1 and TRBJ2-2, with TRBD2 matching over 9 bases. V lost 4 bases and J lost 6; bases outside the gene matches: 7. Germline values: CDR1 SGHRS, CDR2 YFSETQ. CDR3 size: 15 residues. The CDR3 region is CASSHGTSPPGELFF. The CDR3 DNA reads as TGCGCCAGCAGCCACGGGACTAGCCCACCCGGGGAGCTGTTTTTT. Complete variable domain (other parts from reference TRBV5-1 and TRBJ2-2): KAGVTQTPRYLIKTRGQQVTLSCSPISGHRSVSWYQQTPGQGLQFLFEYFSETQRNKGNFPGRFSGRQFSNSRSEMNVSTLELGDSALYLCASSHGTSPPGELFFGEGSRLTVL.

This clone was recorded once. The CDR3 DNA follows: TGTGCCAGCAGCTTAGCGCGAAGCCCCCGGGGCCCCCAGTACTTC. This codes for CASSLARSPRGPQYF. J is TRBJ2-5 and V is TRBV7-2; D might be TRBD1 or TRBD2, each matching 5 bases. The CDR3 loop spans 15 amino acids. Germline loops: CDR1 SGHTA, CDR2 FQGNSA. Trimming pared 0 bases from V and 9 bases from J, leaving 17 bases between.

This clone has only a few counts. The chain combines TRBV18 with TRBJ1-2; D is undetermined. Germline V gene lookup returns CDR1 KGHSH and CDR2 LQKENI. The CDR3 contains 16 residues. V gave up 5 bases and J gave up 7 bases, with 23 bases separating them. The CDR3 DNA reads TGTGCCAGCTCAGAAGTCCGTGATCGCTCCGAGCGTGGCTACACCTTC. This encodes CASSEVRDRSERGYTF.

The chain is built from TRBV15 and TRBJ1-2, with D hard to call. This CDR3 comprises 12 residues. Trimming removed 0 bases from V and 8 bases from J, with 7 bases in between. The V gene's germline CDR1 is LNHNV and CDR2 YYDKDF (reference sequence). CDR3 protein: CATSRDRSGYTF. CDR3 DNA sequence: TGTGCCACCAGCAGAGATAGGTCAGGCTACACCTTC. Supplemented by reference TRBV15 and TRBJ1-2, the full variable domain reads DAMVIQNPRYQVTQFGKPVTLSCSQTLNHNVMYWYQQKSSQAPKLLFHYYDKDFNNEADTPDNFQSRRPNTSFCFLDIRSPGLGDTAMYLCATSRDRSGYTFGSGTRLTVV.

This rearrangement joins TRBV27 to TRBJ2-3; D could derive from TRBD1 or TRBD2 (6 bases each). This CDR3 region has 16 residues. Germline CDR1 MNHEY, CDR2 SMNVEV (reference sequence). Deletions cut 8 bases from V and 9 bases from J, with 27 bases between. The CDR3 sequence is CASRAGQRVQRGTQYF. The CDR3 region has the DNA TGTGCCAGCCGCGCTGGACAGCGGGTTCAAAGAGGGACGCAGTATTTT.

V is TRBV27 and J is TRBJ2-3; D is undetermined. Trimming removed 5 bases from V and 11 bases from J, with 5 bases in between. Per germline, CDR1 MNHEY and CDR2 SMNVEV (reference sequence). CDR3 size: 9 residues. The CDR3 DNA follows: TGTGCCAGCAGTCCGATGCAGTATTTT. Translation: CASSPMQYF.

This chain connects TRBV30 to TRBJ2-7; 7 bases map to TRBD1. The CDR3 loop spans 14 amino acids. Germline loops: CDR1 GTSNPN, CDR2 SVGIG (reference sequence). Trimming removed 2 bases from V and 1 base from J; junction bases left unmatched: 5. The CDR3 nucleotides are TGTGCCTGGAGTCGACAGGGTTTGTCCTACGAGCAGTACTTC. Protein sequence: CAWSRQGLSYEQYF.

The rearrangement links TRBV25-1 to TRBJ1-1; maybe TRBD1 (5 bases). Per the germline V gene, CDR1 is MGHDK and CDR2 is SYGVNS. Trimming pared 1 base from V and 0 bases from J, leaving 9 bases between. The CDR3 consists of 15 residues. This chain's CDR3 is CASSESHRLNTEAFF. In DNA, the CDR3 is TGTGCCAGCAGTGAATCCCACAGGCTGAACACTGAAGCTTTCTTT.